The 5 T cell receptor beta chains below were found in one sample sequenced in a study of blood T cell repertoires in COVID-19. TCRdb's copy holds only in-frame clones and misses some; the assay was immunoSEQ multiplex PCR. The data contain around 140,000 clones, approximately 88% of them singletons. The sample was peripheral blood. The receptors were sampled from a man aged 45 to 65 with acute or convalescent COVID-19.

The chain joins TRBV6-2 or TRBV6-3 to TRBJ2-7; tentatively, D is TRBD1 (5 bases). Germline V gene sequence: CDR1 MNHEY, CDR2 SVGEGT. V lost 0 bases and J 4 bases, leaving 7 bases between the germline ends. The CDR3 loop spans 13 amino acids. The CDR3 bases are TGTGCCAGCAGTTACTCGACAGTGTACGAGCAGTACTTC. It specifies CASSYSTVYEQYF.

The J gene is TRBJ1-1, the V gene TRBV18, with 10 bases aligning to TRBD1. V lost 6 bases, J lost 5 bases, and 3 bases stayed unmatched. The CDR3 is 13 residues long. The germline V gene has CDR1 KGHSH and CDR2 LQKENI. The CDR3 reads CASSADRGTEAFF. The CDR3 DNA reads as TGTGCCAGCTCCGCGGACAGGGGGACTGAAGCTTTCTTT.

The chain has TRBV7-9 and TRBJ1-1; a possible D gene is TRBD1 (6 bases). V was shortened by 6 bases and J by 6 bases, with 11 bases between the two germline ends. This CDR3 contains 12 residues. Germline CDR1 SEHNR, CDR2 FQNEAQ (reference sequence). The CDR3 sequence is CASRVGASEAFF. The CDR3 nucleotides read TGTGCCAGCAGGGTGGGGGCCTCTGAAGCTTTCTTT.

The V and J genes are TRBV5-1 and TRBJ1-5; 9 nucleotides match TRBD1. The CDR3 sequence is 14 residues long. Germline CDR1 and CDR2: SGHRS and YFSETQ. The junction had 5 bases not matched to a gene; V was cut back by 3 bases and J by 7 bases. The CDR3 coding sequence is TGCGCCAGCAGCTCGGGACAGGGTGAGCAGCCCCAGCATTTT. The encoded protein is CASSSGQGEQPQHF.

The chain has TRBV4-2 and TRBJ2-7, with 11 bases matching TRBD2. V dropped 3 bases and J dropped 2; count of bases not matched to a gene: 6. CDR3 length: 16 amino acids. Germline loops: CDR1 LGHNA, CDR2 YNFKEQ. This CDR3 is CASSQVLAGGPYEQYF. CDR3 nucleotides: TGTGCCAGCAGCCAGGTTCTAGCGGGGGGTCCCTACGAGCAGTACTTC.